One TCR beta chain is described in this entry. The table lists this clone with a few counts. Its antigen has not been determined. It has no much larger one-base neighbor in the sample; base qualities were not kept. The entire amount of isolated RNA was reverse transcribed using the High Capacity cDNA Reverse Transcription Kit, so the sequenced TCRB transcripts were expressed ones. Naive, central memory and regulatory T cell samples underwent deep immunoSEQ sequencing, averaging about 3.5 million total reads per sample. Sorted cells were lysed in RLT buffer, and RNA was extracted using DNase-treated RNeasy Micro or Mini kits according to cell number. Each cell subset was processed on its own to prevent cross-contamination, while patient and healthy donor samples were processed together. The immunoSEQ multiplex PCR was used to amplify TCRB sequences from cDNA, yielding 87-bp fragments that span the CDR3 region. Sequencing of the amplicons was performed on the Illumina HiSeq platform. As for the authors' bioinformatics: Synthetic template baselines were used to correct PCR bias computationally, reads within Hamming distance 2 were collapsed together, and singletons that could not be merged were discarded. Reads were aligned to IMGT to assign V, D and J genes, CDR3 length, and insertions or deletions at six rearrangement sites. Within each subset, clonotype counts were normalized to sorted cell number, after which true diversity and Gini coefficients were computed with the tcR R package. The overlap coefficient, calculated on TCRB nucleotide sequences, was used to measure repertoire sharing. Out-of-frame TCRB sequences from naive cells were analyzed to stand in for the pre-selection repertoire. TCRdb mirrors the immuneACCESS table, restricted to in-frame sequences. Some clones are absent from its copies; in checked studies, under half trace to an unresolved V gene, and the reason for the others is unknown. The D gene and trimming were derived from the DNA, and the V and J assignments and clone size from that table. The sample contains hundreds of thousands of clones, more than 13% of them found a single time. The ten largest clonotypes hold approximately 0.042% of the sample.

A single peripheral blood draw of approximately 120 mL on average was collected from each donor into heparinised tubes. A BD FACSAria II and a panel including CD45RO, CCR7, CD25, CD127, CD95 and CD27 were used to sort naive, central memory, regulatory and stem cell-like memory CD4+ T cells. Purity was above 95% for every sorted population. PBMCs were separated immediately by Lymphoprep density gradient centrifugation and were stained directly, without being cultured. Samples were stained and sorted in pairs, with one healthy donor and one patient per experiment, so that batch effects were minimized. At the junction V is shortened by 4 bases and J by 6 bases, with 19 bases in between. The CDR3 spans 15 residues, from the cysteine through the phenylalanine. The kept DNA is CDR3 alone, 45 bases in frame from the first base. As encoded in the germline V gene, CDR1 is SQVTM while CDR2 is ANQGSEA. These data are taken from a study of beta chain features in type 1 diabetes listed by TCRdb under 2018. As for the study more broadly: Patients and healthy donors did not differ in mean age, gender distribution, total cell number or subset yield. A total of around 110,000,000 sorted cells were examined across all samples, and a strong correlation was observed between cell number per subset and RNA yield. Regulatory and stem cell-like memory subsets were isolated from only 8 patients and roughly eight healthy donors, whereas naive and central memory subsets came from all 28 donors. In the study, TCRB repertoires of sorted circulating CD4+ T cell subsets from recently diagnosed type 1 diabetes patients were compared with those of matched healthy donors. What the research found in general, with its limitations: Shorter templates might have been favored by PCR, but patient and control samples were amplified and corrected together, so both groups would have been affected equally by any skew. Patients with type 1 diabetes made fewer insertions and deleted more nucleotides at VDJ recombination sites, implying thymic rearrangement abnormalities. Only small numbers of individuals were included in the HLA sub-analyses, which left unresolved whether HLA type had any influence on TCRB rearrangement. Naive, central memory and regulatory TCRB repertoires appeared to be more alike among patients than among healthy donors. Because cDNA was sequenced instead of genomic DNA, activated cells with high expression could be over-represented, although the groups did not differ in activation or CD3 levels. A moderate but significant shortening of TCRB CDR3 length was observed in type 1 diabetes patients in all four CD4+ subsets.

The receptor comes from a man between 18 and 29 years old with type 1 diabetes. Rearrangement joined TRBV29-1 to TRBJ1-5, with TRBD1 tentatively as D gene (5 bases match). Sequenced sample: naive CD4+ T cells from blood. The intended sense of this specimen's cell subset or site label: true naive CD4+ T cells. The nucleotides read TGCAGCGTTGTCGTAGCTTCGGGGAGGGGTCAGCCCCAGCATTTT. Translated, this is CSVVVASGRGQPQHF.